These T cell receptor beta chains were read from a single sample in a study of human T cells and chemical hapten exposure. TCRdb re-called the RACE reads through MiXCR, storing one row per CDR3 protein. There are roughly 110,000 distinct CDR3 sequences in the sample; 12% occur only once, and more than 1.5% lies in the top ten. The material was whole blood, obtained in connection with sensitization to the hapten diphenylcyclopropenone (DPC). The source of these receptors is a woman aged 45-59 years with alopecia areata. Some clones in this sample may be carry-over from other donors' samples. Each CDR3 is given with its conserved first and last residue. Fields, in order: clone size, J gene, CDR3 length, V gene, D gene, CDR3 protein, CDR3 DNA. The D gene is left open where the match is weak. Part of the rows lack a size; the others show once, few, many or a class for expanded clones.

.,TRBJ1-2,14,TRBV6-5,.,CASSYRDINYGYTF,TGTGCCAGCAGTTACCGGGACATTAACTATGGCTACACCTTC
many,TRBJ1-6,13,TRBV6-5,.,CASRRQANSPLHF,TGTGCCAGTAGACGGCAGGCAAATTCACCCCTCCACTTT
.,TRBJ1-1,12,TRBV5-6,.,CASSLMRGEAFF,TGTGCCAGCAGCTTGATGAGGGGCGAAGCTTTCTTT
.,TRBJ2-7,13,TRBV12-3/TRBV12-4,.,CASRQRSGYELYF,TGTGCCAGTAGACAGCGCTCGGGCTACGAGCTGTACTTC
.,TRBJ1-1,13,TRBV19,.,CASSINGYTEAFF,TGTGCCAGTAGTATAAACGGATACACTGAAGCTTTCTTT
few,TRBJ1-1,13,TRBV28,.,CASSFSFVVEAFF,TGTGCCAGCAGTTTTTCGTTTGTGGTTGAAGCTTTCTTT
few,TRBJ2-6,16,TRBV6-2/TRBV6-3,.,CASVFSKGSGANVLTF,TGTGCCAGCGTTTTTTCAAAGGGCTCTGGGGCCAACGTCCTGACTTTC
.,TRBJ1-5,15,TRBV9,.,CASSVSLQYNQPQHF,TGTGCCAGCAGCGTATCCCTACAGTACAATCAGCCCCAGCATTTT
few,TRBJ1-1,14,TRBV5-1,TRBD1,CASSAGTANTEAFF,TGCGCCAGCAGCGCCGGGACAGCTAACACTGAAGCTTTCTTT
.,TRBJ2-7,12,TRBV28,.,CASGPSSYEQYF,TGTGCCAGCGGCCCTAGCTCCTACGAGCAGTACTTC
.,TRBJ1-1,11,TRBV6-2/TRBV6-3,.,CASAVLTEAFF,TGTGCCAGCGCGGTACTCACTGAAGCTTTCTTT
many,TRBJ2-3,19,TRBV6-5,.,CASRSKPLGVLTSTDTQYF,TGTGCCAGCAGGTCCAAACCCCTCGGGGTATTAACTAGCACAGATACGCAGTATTTT
few,TRBJ2-7,16,TRBV6-5,TRBD2,CASSYSINGRAYEQYF,TGTGCCAGCAGTTACTCGATAAACGGGAGGGCCTACGAGCAGTACTTC
few,TRBJ1-1,15,TRBV7-2,.,CASSRTQQGNTEAFF,TGTGCCAGCAGCCGAACGCAACAGGGGAACACTGAAGCTTTCTTT
many,TRBJ2-7,17,TRBV10-1,.,CASSESVSRQYHYEQYF,TGCGCCAGCAGTGAGTCTGTTAGTAGACAATACCACTACGAGCAGTACTTC
.,TRBJ2-7,12,TRBV20-1,.,CSARDSTYEQYF,TGCAGTGCTAGAGACTCCACCTACGAGCAGTACTTC
.,TRBJ2-3,15,TRBV28,.,CASSYGGATTDTQYF,TGTGCCAGCAGTTATGGCGGAGCGACCACAGATACGCAGTATTTT
few,TRBJ1-6,16,TRBV3-1,.,CASSQDLAATNSPLHF,TGTGCCAGCAGCCAAGATCTGGCAGCGACCAATTCACCCCTCCACTTT
.,TRBJ1-6,14,TRBV20-1,.,CSAPRRQGNSPLHF,TGCAGTGCCCCAAGGCGGCAGGGCAACTCACCCCTCCACTTT
.,TRBJ1-1,15,TRBV5-1,.,CASSPAGDMNTEAFF,TGCGCCAGCAGCCCCGCTGGGGATATGAACACTGAAGCTTTCTTT
.,TRBJ1-4,14,TRBV2,.,CASSVRSANEKLFF,TGTGCCAGCAGTGTCCGCTCAGCTAATGAAAAACTGTTTTTT
.,TRBJ1-1,14,TRBV6-5,.,CASSYSPGNTEAFF,TGTGCCAGCAGTTACTCCCCCGGAAACACTGAAGCTTTCTTT
few,TRBJ1-6,14,TRBV11-2,.,CASSSRTDNSPLHF,TGTGCCAGCAGCTCCCGTACAGATAATTCACCCCTCCACTTT
few,TRBJ2-7,14,TRBV5-1,TRBD1,CASSLDREIGEQYF,TGCGCCAGCAGCCTGGACAGGGAGATAGGCGAGCAGTACTTC
few,TRBJ2-5,12,TRBV24-1,.,CATSGVTETQYF,TGTGCCACCAGTGGCGTGACGGAGACCCAGTACTTC
.,TRBJ2-7,16,TRBV6-1,.,CASSAITGTKVYEQYF,TGTGCCAGCAGCGCAATAACAGGGACGAAGGTCTACGAGCAGTACTTC
once,TRBJ2-1,11,TRBV21-1,.,CASSKVREQFF,TGTGCCAGCAGCAAAGTCAGGGAGCAGTTCTTC
few,TRBJ2-3,15,TRBV27,TRBD2,CASSQRDARTDTQYF,TGTGCCAGCAGTCAGCGGGACGCTCGCACAGATACGCAGTATTTT
.,TRBJ2-7,12,TRBV20-1,.,CSASDMGDEQYF,TGCAGTGCTAGCGATATGGGGGACGAGCAGTACTTC
many,TRBJ2-5,16,TRBV4-1,TRBD2,CASSQGLAAFQETQYF,TGCGCCAGCAGCCAAGGACTAGCGGCCTTCCAAGAGACCCAGTACTTC
few,TRBJ2-1,14,TRBV6-1,.,CASSQGSGLVEQFF,TGTGCCAGCAGTCAGGGTAGCGGTTTGGTGGAGCAGTTCTTC
many,TRBJ2-7,13,TRBV19,TRBD2,CASSISREGEQYF,TGTGCCAGTAGTATTTCCAGGGAGGGCGAGCAGTACTTC
few,TRBJ2-7,14,TRBV5-1,.,CASTPGQETYEQYF,TGCGCCAGCACCCCGGGACAAGAAACTTACGAGCAGTACTTC